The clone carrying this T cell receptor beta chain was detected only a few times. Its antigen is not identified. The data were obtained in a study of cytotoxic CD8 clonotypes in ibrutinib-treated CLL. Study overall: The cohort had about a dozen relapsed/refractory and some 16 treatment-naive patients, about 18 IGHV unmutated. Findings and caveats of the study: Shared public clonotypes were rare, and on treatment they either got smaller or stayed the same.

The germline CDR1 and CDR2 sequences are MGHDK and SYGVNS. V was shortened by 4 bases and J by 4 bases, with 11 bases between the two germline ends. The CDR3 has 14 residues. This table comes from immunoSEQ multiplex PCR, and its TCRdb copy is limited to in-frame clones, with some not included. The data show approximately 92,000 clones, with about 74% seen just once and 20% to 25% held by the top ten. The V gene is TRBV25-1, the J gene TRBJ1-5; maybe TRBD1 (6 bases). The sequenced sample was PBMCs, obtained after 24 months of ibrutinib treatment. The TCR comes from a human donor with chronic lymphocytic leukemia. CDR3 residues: CASSGHRVNQPQHF. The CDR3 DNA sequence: TGTGCCAGCAGTGGACACAGGGTTAATCAGCCCCAGCATTTT. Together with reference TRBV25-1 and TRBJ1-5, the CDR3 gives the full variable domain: EADIYQTPRYLVIGTGKKITLECSQTMGHDKMYWYQQDPGMELHLIHYSYGVNSTEKGDLSSESTVSRIRTEHFPLTLESARPSHTSQYLCASSGHRVNQPQHFGDGTRLSIL.